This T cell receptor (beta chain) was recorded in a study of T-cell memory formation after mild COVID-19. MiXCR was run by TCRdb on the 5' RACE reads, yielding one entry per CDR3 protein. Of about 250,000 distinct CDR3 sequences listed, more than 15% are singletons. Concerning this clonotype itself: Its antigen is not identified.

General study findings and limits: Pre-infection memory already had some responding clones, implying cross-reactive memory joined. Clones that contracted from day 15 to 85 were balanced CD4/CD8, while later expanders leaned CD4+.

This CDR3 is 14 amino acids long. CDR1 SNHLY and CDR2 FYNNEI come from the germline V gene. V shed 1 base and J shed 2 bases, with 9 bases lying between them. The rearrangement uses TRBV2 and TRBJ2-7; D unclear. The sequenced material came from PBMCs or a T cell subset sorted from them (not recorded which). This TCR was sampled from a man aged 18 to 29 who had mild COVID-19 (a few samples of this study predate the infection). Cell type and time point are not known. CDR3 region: CASSEGRVTYEQYV. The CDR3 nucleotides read TGTGCCAGCAGTGAAGGCCGGGTTACCTACGAGCAGTACGTC.